The T cell receptor beta chain under discussion was sequenced for a study of spatial heterogeneity in lung cancer. Overall study context: The donor group consisted of 55 to 85 patients who had untreated, early-stage non-small cell lung cancer. In cases with available follow-up PBMC samples, these were sequenced at a median of around 2 years after resection. Study-wide results and limits: At tumor resection, ubiquitous expanded TCRs were detected in blood more often than later.

Time point here: blood at routine non-recurrence follow-up after resection. TCRdb fed the 5' RACE reads into MiXCR, producing one record per CDR3 protein. The sample has about 36,000 distinct CDR3 sequences, over 6.5% seen once. The V gene lost 3 bases and the J gene lost 1 base, with 13 bases spanning the gap. CDR1 is ENHRY and CDR2 is SYGVKD in the germline V gene. This CDR3 region has 15 residues. There are many counts of this clonotype. The antigen remains unidentified. The material was PBMCs, obtained at follow-up. This chain joins TRBV10-3 and TRBJ2-7; possible D gene TRBD1, 6 bases. This receptor was obtained from a male donor with early-stage non-small cell lung cancer. CDR3 in amino acids: CAISEPTGISYEQYF. CDR3 nucleotides: TGTGCCATCAGTGAACCGACAGGTATATCCTACGAGCAGTACTTC.